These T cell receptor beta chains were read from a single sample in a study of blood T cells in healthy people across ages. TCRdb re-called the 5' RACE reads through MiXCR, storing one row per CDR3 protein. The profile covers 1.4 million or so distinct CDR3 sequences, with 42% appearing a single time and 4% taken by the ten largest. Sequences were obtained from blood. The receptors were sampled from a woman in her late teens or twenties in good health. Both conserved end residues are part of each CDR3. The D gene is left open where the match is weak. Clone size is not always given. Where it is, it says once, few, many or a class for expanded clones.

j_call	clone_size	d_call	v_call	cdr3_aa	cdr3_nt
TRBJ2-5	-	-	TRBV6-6	CASSYKGETQYF	TGTGCCAGCAGTTACAAGGGCGAGACCCAGTACTTC
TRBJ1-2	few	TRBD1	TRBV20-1	CSAVNRGYGYTF	TGCAGTGCTGTTAACAGGGGGTATGGCTACACCTTC
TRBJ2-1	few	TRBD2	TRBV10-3	CAISESGLDNEQFF	TGTGCCATCAGTGAGTCCGGACTAGACAATGAGCAGTTCTTC
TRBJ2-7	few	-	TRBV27	CASSLRAGANPYEQYF	TGTGCCAGCAGTTTACGGGCAGGGGCCAACCCATACGAGCAGTACTTC
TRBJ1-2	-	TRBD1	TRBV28	CASSPSGTGANGYTF	TGTGCCAGCAGTCCGTCCGGGACAGGAGCTAATGGCTACACCTTC
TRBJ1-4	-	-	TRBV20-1	CSANNQGKRGEKLFF	TGCAGTGCTAACAATCAGGGGAAACGGGGTGAAAAACTGTTTTTT
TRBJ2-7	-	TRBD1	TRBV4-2	CASSQNPTGGTYEQYF	TGTGCCAGCAGCCAGAACCCGACAGGGGGCACCTACGAGCAGTACTTC
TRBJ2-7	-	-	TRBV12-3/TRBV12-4	CASSPPTEARVYF	TGTGCCAGCAGTCCCCCGACGGAGGCAAGGGTGTACTTC
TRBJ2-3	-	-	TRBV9	CASRGKRSDTQYF	TGTGCCAGCAGGGGGAAAAGGTCAGATACGCAGTATTTT
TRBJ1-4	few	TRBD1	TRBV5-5	CASSHPGQGNEKLFF	TGTGCCAGCAGCCATCCGGGACAGGGTAATGAAAAACTGTTTTTT
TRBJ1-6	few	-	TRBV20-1	CSARELVGTTTPLHF	TGCAGTGCTAGAGAATTAGTGGGGACAACAACGCCCCTCCACTTT
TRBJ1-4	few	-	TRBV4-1	CASSQDKVEAEKLFF	TGCGCCAGCAGCCAAGATAAGGTGGAGGCTGAAAAACTGTTTTTT
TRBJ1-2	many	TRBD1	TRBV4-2	CASSPEGQFYGYTF	TGTGCCAGCAGCCCAGAGGGACAGTTCTATGGCTACACCTTC
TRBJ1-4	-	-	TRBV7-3	CASAPGPTNEKLFF	TGTGCCAGCGCCCCGGGACCAACTAATGAAAAACTGTTTTTT
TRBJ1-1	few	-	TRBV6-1	CASGWRSLEAFF	TGTGCCAGCGGTTGGAGGTCTTTAGAAGCTTTCTTT
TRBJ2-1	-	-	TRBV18	CASSPLEFQETQFF	TGTGCCAGCTCACCACTGGAATTCCAAGAGACCCAGTTCTTC